This T cell receptor beta chain emerged from a study of T cell responses to AZD1222 COVID-19 vaccine. Study findings and constraints: Spike as a whole was targeted by vaccine-associated CD4 TCRs, dominant at 160-218 and 743-854. Spike-specific TCR breadth and depth both grew after two AZD1222 doses.

Pooled in the analysis were second doses at about 4 or about 12 weeks. In regard to this clone: No antigen is known for it.

There are 18 residues in the CDR3. The J segment lost 2 bases and the V segment lost 0 bases, leaving 7 bases of the junction unmatched. CDR1 and CDR2 from the germline V gene are MNHEY and SVGEGT. Here immunoSEQ multiplex PCR was the method, and the copy in TCRdb shows in-frame clones only, minus some. Here the sample spans roughly 58,000 clones, roughly nine tenths being singletons. Sequenced material: peripheral blood, taken 28 days after the second AZD1222 dose. The J gene is TRBJ2-4, the V gene TRBV6-2 or TRBV6-3; 10 bases align to TRBD2. The clonotype was recovered from an adult who received the AZD1222 COVID-19 vaccine. The CDR3 coding sequence is TGTGCCAGCAGTTACTCGAGGCTAGCGGGAGTCTCCAAAAACATTCAGTACTTC. It is translated as CASSYSRLAGVSKNIQYF.